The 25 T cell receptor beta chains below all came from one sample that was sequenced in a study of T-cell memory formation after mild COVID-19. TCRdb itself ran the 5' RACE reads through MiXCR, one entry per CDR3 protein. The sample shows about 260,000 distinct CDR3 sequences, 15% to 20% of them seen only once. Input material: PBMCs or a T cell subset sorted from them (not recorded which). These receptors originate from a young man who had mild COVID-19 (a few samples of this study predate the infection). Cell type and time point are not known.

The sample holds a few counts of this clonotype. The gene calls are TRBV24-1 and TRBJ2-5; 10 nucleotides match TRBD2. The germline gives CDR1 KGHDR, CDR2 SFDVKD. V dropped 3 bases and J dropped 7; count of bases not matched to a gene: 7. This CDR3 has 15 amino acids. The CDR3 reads CATSDGTSASGTQYF. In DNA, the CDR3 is TGTGCCACCAGTGATGGGACTAGCGCCTCCGGGACCCAGTACTTC.

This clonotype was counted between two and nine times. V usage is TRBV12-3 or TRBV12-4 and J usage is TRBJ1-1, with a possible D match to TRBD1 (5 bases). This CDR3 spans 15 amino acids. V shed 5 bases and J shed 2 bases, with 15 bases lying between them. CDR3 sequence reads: CASSRLGLLNTEAFF. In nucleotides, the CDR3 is TGTGCCAGCAGTCGATTGGGGCTCCTCAACACTGAAGCTTTCTTT.

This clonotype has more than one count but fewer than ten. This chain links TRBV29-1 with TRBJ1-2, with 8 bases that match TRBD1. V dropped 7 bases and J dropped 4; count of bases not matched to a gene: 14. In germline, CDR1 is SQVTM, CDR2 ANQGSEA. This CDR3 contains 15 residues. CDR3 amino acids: CSAGRGPLGTYGYTF. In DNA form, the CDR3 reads TGCAGCGCGGGCAGGGGGCCGCTGGGGACCTATGGCTACACCTTC.

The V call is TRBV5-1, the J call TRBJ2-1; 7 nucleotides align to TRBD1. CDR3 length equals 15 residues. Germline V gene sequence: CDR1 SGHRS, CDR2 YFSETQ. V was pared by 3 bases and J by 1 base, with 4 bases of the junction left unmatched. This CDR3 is CASSYQTGSYNEQFF. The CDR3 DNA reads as TGCGCCAGCAGCTATCAGACAGGGTCCTACAATGAGCAGTTCTTC.

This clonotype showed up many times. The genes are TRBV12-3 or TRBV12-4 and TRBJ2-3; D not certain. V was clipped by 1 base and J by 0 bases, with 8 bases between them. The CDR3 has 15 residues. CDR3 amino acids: CASSLEVLSTDTQYF. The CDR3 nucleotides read TGTGCCAGCAGTTTAGAGGTTCTGAGCACAGATACGCAGTATTTT.

Here the CDR3 DNA reads TGTGCCATCAGTGTAAGCGGAAAGAGCACAGATACGCAGTATTTT. This codes for CAISVSGKSTDTQYF. The chain couples TRBV10-3 to TRBJ2-3, with D possibly TRBD2 on 5 matching bases. V lost 4 bases and J 0 bases, leaving 11 bases between the germline ends. This CDR3 spans 15 amino acids. Germline CDR1 reads ENHRY; CDR2 reads SYGVKD.

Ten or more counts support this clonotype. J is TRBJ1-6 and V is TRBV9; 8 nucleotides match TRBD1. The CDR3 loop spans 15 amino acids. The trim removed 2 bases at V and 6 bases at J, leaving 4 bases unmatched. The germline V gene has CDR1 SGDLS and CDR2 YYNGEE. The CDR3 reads CASSVRDRINSPLHF. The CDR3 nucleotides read TGTGCCAGCAGCGTCCGGGACAGGATTAATTCACCCCTCCACTTT.

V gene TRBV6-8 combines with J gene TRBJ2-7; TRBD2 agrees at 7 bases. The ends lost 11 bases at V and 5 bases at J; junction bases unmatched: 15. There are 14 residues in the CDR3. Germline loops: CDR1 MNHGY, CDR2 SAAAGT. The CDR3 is CAYPGLPFGNEQYF. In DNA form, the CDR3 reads TGTGCCTATCCGGGACTACCGTTTGGGAACGAGCAGTACTTC.

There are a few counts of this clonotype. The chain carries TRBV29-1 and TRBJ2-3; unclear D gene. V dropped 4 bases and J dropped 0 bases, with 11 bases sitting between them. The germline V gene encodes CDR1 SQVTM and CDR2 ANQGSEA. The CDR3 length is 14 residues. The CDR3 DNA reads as TGCAGCGTTGTGGGTTTGGCTAGCACAGATACGCAGTATTTT. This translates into CSVVGLASTDTQYF.

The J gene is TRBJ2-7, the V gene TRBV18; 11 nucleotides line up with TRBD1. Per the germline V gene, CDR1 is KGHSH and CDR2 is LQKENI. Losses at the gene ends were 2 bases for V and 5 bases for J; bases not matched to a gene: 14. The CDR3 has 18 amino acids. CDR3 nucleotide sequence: TGTGCCAGCTCACCAAGGTTTACGGACAGGGGGCGAAGCCACGAGCAGTACTTC. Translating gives CASSPRFTDRGRSHEQYF.

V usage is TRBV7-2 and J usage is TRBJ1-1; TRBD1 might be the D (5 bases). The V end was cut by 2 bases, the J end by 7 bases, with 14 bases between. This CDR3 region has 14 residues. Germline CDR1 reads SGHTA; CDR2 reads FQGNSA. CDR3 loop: CASSLQGEIGEAFF. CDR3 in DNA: TGTGCCAGCAGCTTACAGGGAGAAATCGGTGAAGCTTTCTTT.

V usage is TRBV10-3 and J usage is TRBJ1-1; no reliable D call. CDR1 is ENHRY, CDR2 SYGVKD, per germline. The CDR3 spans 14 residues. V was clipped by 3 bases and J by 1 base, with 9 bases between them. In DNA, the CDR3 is TGTGCCATCAGTGAAAAGGCCCAGAACACTGAAGCTTTCTTT. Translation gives CAISEKAQNTEAFF.

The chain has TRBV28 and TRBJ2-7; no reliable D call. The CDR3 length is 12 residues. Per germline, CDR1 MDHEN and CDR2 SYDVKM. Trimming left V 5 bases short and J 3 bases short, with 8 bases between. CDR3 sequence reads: CASSEAFYEQYV. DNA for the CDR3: TGTGCCAGCAGTGAGGCTTTCTACGAGCAGTACGTC.

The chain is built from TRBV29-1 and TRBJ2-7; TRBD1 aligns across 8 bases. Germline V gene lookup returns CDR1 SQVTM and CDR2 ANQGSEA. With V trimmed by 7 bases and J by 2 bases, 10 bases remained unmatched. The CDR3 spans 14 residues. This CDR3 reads CSARQGPPTYEQYF. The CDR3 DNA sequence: TGCAGCGCCCGACAGGGGCCACCTACCTACGAGCAGTACTTC.

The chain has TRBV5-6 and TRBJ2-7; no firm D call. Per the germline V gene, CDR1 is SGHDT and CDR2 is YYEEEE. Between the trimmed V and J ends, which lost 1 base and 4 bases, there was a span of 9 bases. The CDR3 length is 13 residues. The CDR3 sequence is CASSLPSEYEQYF. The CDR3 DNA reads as TGTGCCAGCAGCTTGCCGTCCGAGTACGAGCAGTACTTC.

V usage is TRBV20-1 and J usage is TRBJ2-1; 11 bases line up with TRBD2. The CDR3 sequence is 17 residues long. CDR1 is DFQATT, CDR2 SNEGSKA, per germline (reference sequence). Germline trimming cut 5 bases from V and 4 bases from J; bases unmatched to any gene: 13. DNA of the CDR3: TGCAGTGCTCGGGGGGCCTCGACTAGCGGGGAATACAATGAGCAGTTCTTC. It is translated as CSARGASTSGEYNEQFF.

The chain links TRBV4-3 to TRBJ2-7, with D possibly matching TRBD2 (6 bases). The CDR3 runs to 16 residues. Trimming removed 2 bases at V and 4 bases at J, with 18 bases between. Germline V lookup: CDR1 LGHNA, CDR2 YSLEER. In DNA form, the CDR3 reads TGCGCCAGCAGCCAATTCGCCGGCGGGGCGGGTTACGAGCAGTACTTC. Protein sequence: CASSQFAGGAGYEQYF.

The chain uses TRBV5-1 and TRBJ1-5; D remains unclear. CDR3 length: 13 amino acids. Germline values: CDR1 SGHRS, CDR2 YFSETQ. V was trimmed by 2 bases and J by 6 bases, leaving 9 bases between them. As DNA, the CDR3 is TGCGCCAGCAGCTTCTCAGGAACTCAGCCCCAGCATTTT. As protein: CASSFSGTQPQHF.

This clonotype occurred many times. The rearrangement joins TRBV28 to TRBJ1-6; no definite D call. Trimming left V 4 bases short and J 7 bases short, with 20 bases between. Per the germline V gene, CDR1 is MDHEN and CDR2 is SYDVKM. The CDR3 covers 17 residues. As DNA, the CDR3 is TGTGCCAGCAGTTCCCCCGGCGAGGATGTAGGGAATTCACCCCTCCACTTT. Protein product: CASSSPGEDVGNSPLHF.

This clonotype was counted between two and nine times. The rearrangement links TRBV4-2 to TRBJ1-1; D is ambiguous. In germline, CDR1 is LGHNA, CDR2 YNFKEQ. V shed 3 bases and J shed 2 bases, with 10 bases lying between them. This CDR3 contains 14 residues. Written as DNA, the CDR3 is TGTGCCAGCAGCCAGAGTGAGGGCAACACTGAAGCTTTCTTT. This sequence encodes CASSQSEGNTEAFF.

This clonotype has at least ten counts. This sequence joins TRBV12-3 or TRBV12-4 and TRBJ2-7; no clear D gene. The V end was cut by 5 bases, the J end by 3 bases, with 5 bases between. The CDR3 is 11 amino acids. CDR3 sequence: CASSRIYEQYF. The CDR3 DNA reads TGTGCCAGCAGTAGAATCTACGAGCAGTACTTC.

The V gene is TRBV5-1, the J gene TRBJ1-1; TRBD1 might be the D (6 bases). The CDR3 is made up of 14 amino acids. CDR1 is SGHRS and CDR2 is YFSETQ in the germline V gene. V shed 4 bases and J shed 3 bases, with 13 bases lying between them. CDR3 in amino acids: CASSTGQSHTEAFF. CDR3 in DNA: TGCGCCAGCAGCACCGGACAGTCACACACTGAAGCTTTCTTT.

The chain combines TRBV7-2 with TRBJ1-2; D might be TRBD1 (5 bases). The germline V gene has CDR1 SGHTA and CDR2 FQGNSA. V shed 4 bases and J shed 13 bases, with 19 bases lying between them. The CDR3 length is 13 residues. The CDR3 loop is CASSSYPRTGTTF. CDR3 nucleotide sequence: TGTGCCAGCAGCTCCTATCCCAGGACCGGGACCACCTTC.

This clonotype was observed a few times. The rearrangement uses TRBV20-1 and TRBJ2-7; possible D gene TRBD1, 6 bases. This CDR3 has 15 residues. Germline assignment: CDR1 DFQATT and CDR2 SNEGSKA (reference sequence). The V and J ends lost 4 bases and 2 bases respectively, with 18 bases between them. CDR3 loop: CSAKHRQEQTYEQYF. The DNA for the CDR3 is TGCAGTGCTAAACACCGACAGGAACAAACCTACGAGCAGTACTTC.

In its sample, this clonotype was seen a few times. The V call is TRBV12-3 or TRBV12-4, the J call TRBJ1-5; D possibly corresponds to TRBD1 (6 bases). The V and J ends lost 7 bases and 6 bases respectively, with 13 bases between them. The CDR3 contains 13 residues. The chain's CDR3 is CASTHREGQPQHF. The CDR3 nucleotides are TGTGCCAGCACCCACAGGGAGGGTCAGCCCCAGCATTTT.